This T cell receptor (beta chain) was captured in a study of prognosis after radiotherapy for stage I lung cancer (dated by TCRdb to about 2021). As for the study more broadly: Roughly 20 stage I NSCLC patients were enrolled in Nanjing, China, between 2018 and January 2019. Tumor histology was squamous cell carcinoma in several patients and adenocarcinoma in twelve. Every patient was regarded as medically inoperable, because of comorbidities in about twelve cases and refusal of surgery in about 7 cases. Distant metastases were developed by four of the 19 patients after SBRT, at a median of roughly 7 months, whereas no significant progression was observed in the other 15 patients. The cohort included about a dozen men and more than 5 women, with a median age of approximately 73 years and a range of roughly 53 to 85 years. SBRT was delivered in 3 to 5 fractions with a biologically effective dose of at least 100 Gy, and image-guided IMRT or VMAT was used for delivery. In every patient, SBRT was given without any concurrent therapy. The study profiled peripheral blood TCR beta repertoires from stage I NSCLC patients before and after stereotactic body radiotherapy and related them to distant failure. Stage I lung tumors that were newly diagnosed and primary were found in roughly 15 patients, while about five patients had oligometastatic NSCLC after surgical resection of the primary tumor. For each of the 20 or so patients, one blood sample was taken before SBRT and one after, so the study sequenced some 38 samples in total.

The TCR beta CDR3 region was amplified from genomic DNA by two rounds of multiplex PCR. The first PCR round used primers specific to each TRBV and TRBJ gene, and the primer sequences were filed in Chinese patent CN105087789A. Universal primers were used in the second round of PCR. The Roche High Pure PCR Template Preparation Kit was used to extract genomic DNA from frozen PBMCs. An Illumina HiSeq 3000 was used to sequence the libraries paired-end with 151 bp reads. Processing in the source paper ran as follows. Raw reads lacking the multiplex PCR primer sequences were removed with CutAdapt. High-quality paired reads were merged into contigs with PEAR. MiXCR assigned TRB V, D and J gene segments to each contig by aligning to reference sequences. To remove sequencing errors, CDR3 sequences were clustered according to base quality and sequence similarity. Diversity was measured as Shannon entropy normalized by the natural log of productive TCR sequence number. To get clonality, Shannon entropy was divided by the natural log of the number of unique clonotypes, and that result was subtracted from one. Using the Youden index from ROC curves, the researchers picked the repertoire-metric cut-offs for progression-free survival, and all analyses were carried out in R 3.5.3. TCRdb reran the public reads through fastp at Q25 and MiXCR, keeping productive beta chains. Duplicate CDR3 protein sequences are folded into a single record with the most common DNA and genes. The authors' filters were not applied to this entry. The sample table holds around 21,000 distinct CDR3 sequences, of which roughly 41% were seen once. The ten largest clones represent under 35% of the sample.

Beyond this particular receptor, the publication reports: No determination of tumor specificity was made for expanded TCR clones. After SBRT, the count of unique TCR clones dropped from a median of about 10,000 beforehand to approximately 7,300 afterward (Wilcoxon paired P=0.011). The study was limited by its small cohort and short follow-up, and the findings require independent validation. All reported P values were unadjusted for multiple comparisons. Differences in TRBV and TRBJ usage frequencies by metastasis status were reportedly observed in two V genes at baseline and in roughly ten V and two J genes after SBRT. Post-SBRT Shannon entropy and its change from baseline were lower in patients who developed distant metastases; baseline Shannon entropy was not associated with metastases.

This clonotype was detected ten times or more. Its antigen remains undetermined. No base-level quality is on record; no much larger clone is a single base apart. Taken from cysteine to phenylalanine, the CDR3 has 16 residues. The only DNA kept is the CDR3, 48 bases in frame from the first base. Relative to germline, V is missing 4 bases and J is missing 4 bases, with 10 bases of the junction outside any gene match. The germline V gene encodes CDR1 DFQATT and CDR2 SNEGSKA (reference sequence). A history of other malignancies or of prior chemotherapy or radiotherapy was absent in all patients, and node-negative disease was shown on CT and PET/CT in all patients. At each of the two time points, about 6.3 milliliters of peripheral venous blood were collected into EDTA tubes. PBMCs were isolated by Ficoll-Paque Plus density-gradient centrifugation. Right after collection, samples were placed at -80 degrees C and kept there until analysis.

The V and J genes are TRBV20-1 and TRBJ2-2; 9 middle bases align to TRBD1. The clonotype was recovered from a donor over 45 with non-small cell lung cancer. This specimen consisted of PBMCs, obtained before or after stereotactic body radiation therapy (not recorded which). The DNA sequence follows: TGCAGTGCTAAAGCTACAGGGGGCGCCGGCACCGGGGAGCTGTTTTTT. This translates into CSAKATGGAGTGELFF.